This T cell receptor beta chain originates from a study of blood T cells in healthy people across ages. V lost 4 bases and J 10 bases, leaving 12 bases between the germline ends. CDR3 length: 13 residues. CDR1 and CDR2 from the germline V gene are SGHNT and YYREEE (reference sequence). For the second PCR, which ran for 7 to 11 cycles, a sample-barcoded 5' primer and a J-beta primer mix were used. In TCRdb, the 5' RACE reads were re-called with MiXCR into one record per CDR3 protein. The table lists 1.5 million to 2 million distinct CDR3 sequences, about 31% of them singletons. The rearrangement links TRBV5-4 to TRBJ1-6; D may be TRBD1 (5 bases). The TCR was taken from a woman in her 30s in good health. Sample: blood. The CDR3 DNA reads TGTGCCAGCAGCCATCCAGGGAAATCACCCCTCCACTTT. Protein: CASSHPGKSPLHF.